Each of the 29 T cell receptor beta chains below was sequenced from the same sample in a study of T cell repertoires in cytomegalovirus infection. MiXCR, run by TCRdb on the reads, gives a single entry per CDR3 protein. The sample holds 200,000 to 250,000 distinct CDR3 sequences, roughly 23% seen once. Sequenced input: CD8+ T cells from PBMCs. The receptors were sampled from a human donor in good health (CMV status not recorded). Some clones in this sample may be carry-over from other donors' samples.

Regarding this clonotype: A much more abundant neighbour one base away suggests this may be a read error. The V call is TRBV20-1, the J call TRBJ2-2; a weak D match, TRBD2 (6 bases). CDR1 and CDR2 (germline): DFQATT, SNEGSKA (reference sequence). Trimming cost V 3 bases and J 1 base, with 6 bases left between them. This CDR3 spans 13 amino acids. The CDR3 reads CSASGGNTGELFF. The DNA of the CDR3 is TGCAGTGCTAGCGGGGGGAACACCGGGGAGCTGTTTTTT.

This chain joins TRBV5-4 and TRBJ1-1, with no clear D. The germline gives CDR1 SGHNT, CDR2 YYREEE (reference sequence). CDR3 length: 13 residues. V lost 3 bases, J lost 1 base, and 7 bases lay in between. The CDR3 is CASSSSENTEAFF. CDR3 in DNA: TGTGCCAGCAGCTCCTCAGAGAACACTGAAGCTTTCTTT.

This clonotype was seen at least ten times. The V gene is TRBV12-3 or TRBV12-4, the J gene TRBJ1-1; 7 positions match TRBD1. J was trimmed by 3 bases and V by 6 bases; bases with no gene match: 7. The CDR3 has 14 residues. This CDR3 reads CASSPVGGYTEAFF. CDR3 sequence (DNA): TGTGCCAGCAGCCCAGTAGGGGGCTACACTGAAGCTTTCTTT.

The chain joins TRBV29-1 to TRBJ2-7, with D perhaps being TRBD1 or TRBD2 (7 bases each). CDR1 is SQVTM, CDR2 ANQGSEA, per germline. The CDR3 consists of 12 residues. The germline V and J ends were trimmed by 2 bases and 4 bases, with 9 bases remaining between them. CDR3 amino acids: CSVEQGGYEQYF. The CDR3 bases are TGCAGCGTTGAACAGGGGGGGTACGAGCAGTACTTC.

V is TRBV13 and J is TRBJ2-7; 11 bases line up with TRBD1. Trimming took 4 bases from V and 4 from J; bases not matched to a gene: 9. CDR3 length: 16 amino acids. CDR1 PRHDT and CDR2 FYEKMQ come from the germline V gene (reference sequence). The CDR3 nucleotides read TGTGCCAGCAGCTCGGGACAGGGGGAGGCTTCTTACGAGCAGTACTTC. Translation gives CASSSGQGEASYEQYF.

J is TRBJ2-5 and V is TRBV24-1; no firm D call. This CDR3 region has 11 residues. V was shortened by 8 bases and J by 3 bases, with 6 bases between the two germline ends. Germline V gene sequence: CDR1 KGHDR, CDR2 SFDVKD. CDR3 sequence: CATKEEETQYF. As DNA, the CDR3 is TGTGCCACCAAAGAGGAAGAGACCCAGTACTTC.

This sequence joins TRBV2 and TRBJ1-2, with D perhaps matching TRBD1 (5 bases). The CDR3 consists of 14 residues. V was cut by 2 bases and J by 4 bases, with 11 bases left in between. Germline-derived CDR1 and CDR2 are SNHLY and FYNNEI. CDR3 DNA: TGTGCCAGCAGTGAATATGAGGGGAGCTATGGCTACACCTTC. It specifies CASSEYEGSYGYTF. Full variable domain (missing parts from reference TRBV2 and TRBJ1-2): EPEVTQTPSHQVTQMGQEVILRCVPISNHLYFYWYRQILGQKVEFLVSFYNNEISEKSEIFDDQFSVERPDGSNFTLKIRSTKLEDSAMYFCASSEYEGSYGYTFGSGTRLTVV.

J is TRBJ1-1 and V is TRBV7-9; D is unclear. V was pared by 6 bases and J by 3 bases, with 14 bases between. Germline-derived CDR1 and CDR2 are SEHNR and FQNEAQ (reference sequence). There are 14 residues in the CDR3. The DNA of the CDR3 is TGTGCCAGCAGACCCACACTAAGCCACACTGAAGCTTTCTTT. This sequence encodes CASRPTLSHTEAFF. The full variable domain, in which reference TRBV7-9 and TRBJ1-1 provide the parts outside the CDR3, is DTGVSQNPRHKITKRGQNVTFRCDPISEHNRLYWYRQTLGQGPEFLTYFQNEAQLEKSRLLSDRFSAERPKGSFSTLEIQRTEQGDSAMYLCASRPTLSHTEAFFGQGTRLTVV.

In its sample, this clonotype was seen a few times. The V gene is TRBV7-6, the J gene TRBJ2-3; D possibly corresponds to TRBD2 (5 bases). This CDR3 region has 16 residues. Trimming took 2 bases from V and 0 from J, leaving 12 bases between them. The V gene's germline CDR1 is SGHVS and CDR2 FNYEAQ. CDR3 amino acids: CASSLSTSPSTDTQYF. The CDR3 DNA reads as TGTGCCAGCAGCTTAAGCACTAGTCCCAGCACAGATACGCAGTATTTT.

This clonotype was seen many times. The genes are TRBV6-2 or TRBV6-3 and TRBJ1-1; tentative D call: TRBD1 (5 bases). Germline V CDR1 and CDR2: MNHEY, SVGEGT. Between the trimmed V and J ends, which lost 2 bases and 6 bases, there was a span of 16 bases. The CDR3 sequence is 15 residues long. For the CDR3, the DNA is TGTGCCAGCAGTTACGAATTCGGCAGGGTGGCTGAAGCTTTCTTT. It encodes CASSYEFGRVAEAFF.

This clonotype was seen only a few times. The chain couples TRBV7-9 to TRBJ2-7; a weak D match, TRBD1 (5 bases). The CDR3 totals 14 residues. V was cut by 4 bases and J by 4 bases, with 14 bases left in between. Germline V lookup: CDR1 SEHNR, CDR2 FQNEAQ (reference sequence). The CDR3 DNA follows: TGTGCCAGCAGCTCCACTACAGGAAGATACGAGCAGTACTTC. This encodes CASSSTTGRYEQYF.

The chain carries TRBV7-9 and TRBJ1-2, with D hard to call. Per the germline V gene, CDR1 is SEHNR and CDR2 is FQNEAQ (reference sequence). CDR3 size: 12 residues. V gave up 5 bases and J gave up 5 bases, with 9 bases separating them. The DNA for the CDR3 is TGTGCCAGCAGCCCCCCAGGTTATGGCTACACCTTC. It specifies CASSPPGYGYTF.

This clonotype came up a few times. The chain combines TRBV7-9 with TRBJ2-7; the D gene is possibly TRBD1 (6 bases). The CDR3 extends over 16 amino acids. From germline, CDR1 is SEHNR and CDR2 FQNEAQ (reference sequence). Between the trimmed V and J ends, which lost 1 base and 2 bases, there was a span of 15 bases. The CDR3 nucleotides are TGTGCCAGCAGCTTAGAATTCGGACAGCCGACCTACGAGCAGTACTTC. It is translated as CASSLEFGQPTYEQYF.

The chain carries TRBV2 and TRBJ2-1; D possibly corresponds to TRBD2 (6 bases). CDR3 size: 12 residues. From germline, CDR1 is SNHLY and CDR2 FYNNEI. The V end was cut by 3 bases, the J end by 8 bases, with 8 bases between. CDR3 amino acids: CASSDSGDEQFF. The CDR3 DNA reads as TGTGCCAGCAGTGACTCGGGGGATGAGCAGTTCTTC.

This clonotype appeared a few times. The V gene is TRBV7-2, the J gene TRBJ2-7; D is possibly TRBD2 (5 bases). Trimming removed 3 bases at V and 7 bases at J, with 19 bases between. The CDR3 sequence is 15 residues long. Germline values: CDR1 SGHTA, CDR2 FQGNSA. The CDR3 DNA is TGTGCCAGCAGCTTCCTCTGGCCCGAATGGGAGGAGCAGTACTTC. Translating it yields CASSFLWPEWEEQYF.

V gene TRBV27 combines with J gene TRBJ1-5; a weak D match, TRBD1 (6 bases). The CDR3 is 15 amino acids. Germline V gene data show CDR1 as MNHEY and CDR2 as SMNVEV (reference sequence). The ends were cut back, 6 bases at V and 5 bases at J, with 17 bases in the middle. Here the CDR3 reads CASSRGRGGHQPQHF. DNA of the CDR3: TGTGCCAGCAGCCGAGGGAGGGGGGGGCATCAGCCCCAGCATTTT.

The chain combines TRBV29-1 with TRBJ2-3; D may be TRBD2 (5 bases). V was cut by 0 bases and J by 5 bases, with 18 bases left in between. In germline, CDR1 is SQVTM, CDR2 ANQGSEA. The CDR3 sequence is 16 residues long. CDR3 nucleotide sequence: TGCAGCGTTGAAGATGGAGAGGGAAGGGCGGAAGATACGCAGTATTTT. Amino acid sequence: CSVEDGEGRAEDTQYF.

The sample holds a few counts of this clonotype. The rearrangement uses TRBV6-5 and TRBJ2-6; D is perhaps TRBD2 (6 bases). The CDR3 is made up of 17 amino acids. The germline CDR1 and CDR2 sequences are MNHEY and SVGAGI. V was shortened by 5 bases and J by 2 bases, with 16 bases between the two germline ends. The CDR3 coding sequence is TGTGCCAGCAGTCCCCCGGGAGTATTTGCTGGGGCCAACGTCCTGACTTTC. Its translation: CASSPPGVFAGANVLTF.

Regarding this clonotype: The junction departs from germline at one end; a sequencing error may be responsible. The CDR3 here is CASSQEIVSHEQYF. CDR3 DNA: TGCGCCAGCAGCCAAGAAATAGTCTCCCACGAGCAGTACTTC. The chain employs TRBV4-1 and TRBJ2-7; D remains ambiguous. This CDR3 region has 14 residues. In germline, CDR1 is MGHRA, CDR2 YSYEKL.

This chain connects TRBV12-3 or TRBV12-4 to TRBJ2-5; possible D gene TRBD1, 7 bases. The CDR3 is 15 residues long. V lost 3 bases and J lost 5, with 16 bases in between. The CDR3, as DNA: TGTGCCAGCAGTTTTGGCAGGGACAGCGGGGAGACCCAGTACTTC. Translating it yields CASSFGRDSGETQYF.

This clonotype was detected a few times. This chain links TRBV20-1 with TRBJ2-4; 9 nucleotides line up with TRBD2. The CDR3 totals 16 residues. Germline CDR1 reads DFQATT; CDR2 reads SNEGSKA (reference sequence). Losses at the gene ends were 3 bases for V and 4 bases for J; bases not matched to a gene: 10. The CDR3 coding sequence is TGCAGTGCTAGTGACATTGCGGGGGGGCGTAAAAACATTCAGTACTTC. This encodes CSASDIAGGRKNIQYF.

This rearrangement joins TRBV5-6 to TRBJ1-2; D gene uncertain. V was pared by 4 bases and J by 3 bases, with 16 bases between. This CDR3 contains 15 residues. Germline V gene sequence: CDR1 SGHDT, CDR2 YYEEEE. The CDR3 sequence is CASSRRGSLDYGYTF. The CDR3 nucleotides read TGTGCCAGCAGCCGGCGAGGGTCCCTAGACTATGGCTACACCTTC.

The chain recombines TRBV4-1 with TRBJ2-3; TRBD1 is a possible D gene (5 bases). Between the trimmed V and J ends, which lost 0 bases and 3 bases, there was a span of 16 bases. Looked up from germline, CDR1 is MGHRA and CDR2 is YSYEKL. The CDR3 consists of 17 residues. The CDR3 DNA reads TGCGCCAGCAGCCAAGATTTTCAGGGTGGTTGGACAGATACGCAGTATTTT. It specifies CASSQDFQGGWTDTQYF.

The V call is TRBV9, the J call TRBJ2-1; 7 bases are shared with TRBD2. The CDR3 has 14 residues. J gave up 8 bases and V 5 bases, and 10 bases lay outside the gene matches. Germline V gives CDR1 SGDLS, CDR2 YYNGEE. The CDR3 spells CASSGGGTTDEQFF. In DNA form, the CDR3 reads TGTGCCAGCAGTGGGGGGGGGACGACGGATGAGCAGTTCTTC.

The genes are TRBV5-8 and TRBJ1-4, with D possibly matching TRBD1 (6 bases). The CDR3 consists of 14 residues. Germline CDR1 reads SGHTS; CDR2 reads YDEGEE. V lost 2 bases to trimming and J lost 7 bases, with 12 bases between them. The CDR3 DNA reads TGTGCCAGCAGCTTATCAGGGGACGGTGAAAAACTGTTTTTT. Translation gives CASSLSGDGEKLFF.

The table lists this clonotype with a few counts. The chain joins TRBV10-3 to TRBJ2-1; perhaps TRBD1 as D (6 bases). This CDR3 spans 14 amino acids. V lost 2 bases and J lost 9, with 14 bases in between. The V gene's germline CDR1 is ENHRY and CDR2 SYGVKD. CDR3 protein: CAISEVTGALEQFF. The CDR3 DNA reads TGTGCCATCAGTGAGGTGACAGGTGCCCTTGAGCAGTTCTTC.

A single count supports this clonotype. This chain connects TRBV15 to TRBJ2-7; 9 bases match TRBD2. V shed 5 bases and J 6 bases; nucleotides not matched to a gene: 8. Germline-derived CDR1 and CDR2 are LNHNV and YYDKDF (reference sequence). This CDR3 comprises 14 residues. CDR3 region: CATSDGTSLGEQYF. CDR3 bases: TGTGCCACCAGCGACGGGACTAGCTTAGGCGAGCAGTACTTC.

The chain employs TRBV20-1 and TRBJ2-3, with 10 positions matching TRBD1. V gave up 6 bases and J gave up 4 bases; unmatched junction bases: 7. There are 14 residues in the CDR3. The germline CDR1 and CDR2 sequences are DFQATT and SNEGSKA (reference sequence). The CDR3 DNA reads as TGCAGTGCGGATACAGGACAGGGGGCAGATACGCAGTATTTT. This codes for CSADTGQGADTQYF.

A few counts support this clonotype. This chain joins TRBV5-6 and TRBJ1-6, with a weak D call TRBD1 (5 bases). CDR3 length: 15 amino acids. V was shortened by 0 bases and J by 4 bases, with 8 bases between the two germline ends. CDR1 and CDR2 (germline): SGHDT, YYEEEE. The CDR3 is CASSLGDLYNSPLHF. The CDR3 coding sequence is TGTGCCAGCAGCTTGGGGGACCTATATAATTCACCCCTCCACTTT.